This entry describes one TCR beta chain. Its antigen is currently unknown. The sample comes from a study of early T cells in non-severe SARS-CoV-2 infection. Overall study: RNA in bulk from unsorted whole blood was sequenced, and chains were unpaired.

CDR1 is SNHLY, CDR2 FYNNEI, per germline. V lost 6 bases, J lost 3 bases, and 12 bases lay in between. The CDR3 has 15 amino acids. Points from the study as a whole: Database matching using VDJdb favored anti-spike CD8 responses, with private and CD4 specificities left missing.

The TCR library protocol was used to attach unique molecular identifiers. These identifiers were attached to individual cDNA molecules. In TCRdb, the 5' RACE reads were re-called with MiXCR into one record per CDR3 protein. The repertoire includes 55,000 to 75,000 distinct CDR3 sequences, roughly 8.4% of them detected once, and roughly 3.5% sits in the top ten. The specimen sequenced was whole blood. J is TRBJ1-6 and V is TRBV2, with a tentative D call TRBD1 (6 bases). The origin of this receptor is an adult who was a healthcare worker with PCR-confirmed SARS-CoV-2 infection or an uninfected control (not recorded which). Here the CDR3 DNA reads TGTGCCAGCAGGGGACAAGCCAACTATAATTCACCCCTCCACTTT. This translates into CASRGQANYNSPLHF.